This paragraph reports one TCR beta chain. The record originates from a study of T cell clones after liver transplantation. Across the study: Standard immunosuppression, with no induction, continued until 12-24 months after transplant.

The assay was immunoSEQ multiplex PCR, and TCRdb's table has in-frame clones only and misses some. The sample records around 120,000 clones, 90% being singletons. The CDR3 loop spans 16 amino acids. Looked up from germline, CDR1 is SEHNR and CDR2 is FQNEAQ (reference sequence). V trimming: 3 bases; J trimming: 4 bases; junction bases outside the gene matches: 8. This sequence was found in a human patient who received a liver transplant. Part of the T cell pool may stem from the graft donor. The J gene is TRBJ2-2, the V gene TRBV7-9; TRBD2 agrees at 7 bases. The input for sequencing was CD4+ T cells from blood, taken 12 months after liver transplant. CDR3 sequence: CASSFGGRLGTGELFF. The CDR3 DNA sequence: TGTGCCAGCAGCTTCGGCGGGAGACTGGGCACCGGGGAGCTGTTTTTT.